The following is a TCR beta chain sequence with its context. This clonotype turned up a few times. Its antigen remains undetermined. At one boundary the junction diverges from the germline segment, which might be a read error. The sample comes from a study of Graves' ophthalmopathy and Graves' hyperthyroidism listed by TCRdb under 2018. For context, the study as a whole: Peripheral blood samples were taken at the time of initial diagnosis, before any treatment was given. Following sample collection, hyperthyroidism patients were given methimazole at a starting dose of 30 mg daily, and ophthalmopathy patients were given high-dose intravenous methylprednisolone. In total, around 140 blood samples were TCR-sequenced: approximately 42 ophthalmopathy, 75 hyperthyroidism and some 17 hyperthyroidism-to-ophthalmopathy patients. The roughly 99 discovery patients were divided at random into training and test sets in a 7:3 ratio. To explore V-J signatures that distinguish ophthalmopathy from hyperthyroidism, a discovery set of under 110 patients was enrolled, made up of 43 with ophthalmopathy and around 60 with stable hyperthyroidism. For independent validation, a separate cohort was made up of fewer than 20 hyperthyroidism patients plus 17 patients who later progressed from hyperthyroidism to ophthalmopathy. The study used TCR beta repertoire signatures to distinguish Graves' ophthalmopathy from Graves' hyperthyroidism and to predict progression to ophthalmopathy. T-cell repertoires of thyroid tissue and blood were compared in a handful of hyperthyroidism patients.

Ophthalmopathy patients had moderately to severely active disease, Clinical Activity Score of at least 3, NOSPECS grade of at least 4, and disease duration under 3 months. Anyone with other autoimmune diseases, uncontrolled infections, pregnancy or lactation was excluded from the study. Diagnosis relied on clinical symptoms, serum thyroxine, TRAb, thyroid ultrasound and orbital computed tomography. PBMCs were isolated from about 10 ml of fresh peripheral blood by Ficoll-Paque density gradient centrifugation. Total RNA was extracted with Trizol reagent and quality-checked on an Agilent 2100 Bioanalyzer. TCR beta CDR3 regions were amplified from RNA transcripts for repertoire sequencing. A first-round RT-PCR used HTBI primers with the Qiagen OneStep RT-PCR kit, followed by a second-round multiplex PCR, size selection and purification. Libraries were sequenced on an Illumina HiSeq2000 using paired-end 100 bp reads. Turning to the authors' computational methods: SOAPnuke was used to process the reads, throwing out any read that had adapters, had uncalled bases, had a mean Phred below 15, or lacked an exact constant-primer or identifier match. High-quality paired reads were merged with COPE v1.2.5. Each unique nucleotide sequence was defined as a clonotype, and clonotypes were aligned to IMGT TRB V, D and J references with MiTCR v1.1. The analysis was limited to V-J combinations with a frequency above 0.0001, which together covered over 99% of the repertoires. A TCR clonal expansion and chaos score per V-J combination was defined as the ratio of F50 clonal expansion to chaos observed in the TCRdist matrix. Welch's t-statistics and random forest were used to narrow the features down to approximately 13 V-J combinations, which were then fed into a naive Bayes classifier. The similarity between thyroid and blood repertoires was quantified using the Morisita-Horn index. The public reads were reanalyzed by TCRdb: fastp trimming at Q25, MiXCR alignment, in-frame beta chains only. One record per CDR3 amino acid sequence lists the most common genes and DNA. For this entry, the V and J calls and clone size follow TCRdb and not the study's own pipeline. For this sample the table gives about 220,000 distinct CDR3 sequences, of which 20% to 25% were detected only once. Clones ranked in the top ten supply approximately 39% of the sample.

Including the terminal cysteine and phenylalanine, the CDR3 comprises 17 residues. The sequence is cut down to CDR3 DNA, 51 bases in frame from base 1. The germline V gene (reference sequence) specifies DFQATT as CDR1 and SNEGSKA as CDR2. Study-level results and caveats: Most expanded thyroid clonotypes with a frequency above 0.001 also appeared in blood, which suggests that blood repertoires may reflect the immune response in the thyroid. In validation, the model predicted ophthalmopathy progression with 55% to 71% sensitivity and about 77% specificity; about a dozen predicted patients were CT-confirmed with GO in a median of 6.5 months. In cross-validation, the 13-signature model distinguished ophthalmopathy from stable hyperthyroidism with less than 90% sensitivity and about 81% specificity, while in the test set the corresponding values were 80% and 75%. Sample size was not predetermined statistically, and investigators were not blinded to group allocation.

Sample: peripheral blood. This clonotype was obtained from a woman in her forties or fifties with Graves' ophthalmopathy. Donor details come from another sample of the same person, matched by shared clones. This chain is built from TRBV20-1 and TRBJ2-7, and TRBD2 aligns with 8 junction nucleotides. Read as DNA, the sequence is TGCAGTGCTAGAAATAAGTGGGGACTAGGGGGTTCCTACAAGCAGTACTTC. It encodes CSARNKWGLGGSYKQYF.